The 14 T cell receptor beta chains given below trace back to one sample, sequenced in a study of cytomegalovirus exposure and HLA in healthy donors. Primers included in the PCR were 60 Vbeta and 13 Jbeta primers. The method was immunoSEQ multiplex PCR; TCRdb's version includes in-frame clones alone and lacks a portion of them. The data contain about 100,000 clones, around 73% of them singletons. Sequenced material: PBMCs. The receptors were sampled from a middle-aged woman in good health and CMV-seronegative.

This chain connects TRBV5-4 to TRBJ2-1; possibly TRBD2 for D (7 bases). The V and J ends lost 5 bases and 7 bases respectively, with 25 bases between them. CDR1 is SGHNT, CDR2 YYREEE, per germline (reference sequence). The CDR3 totals 17 residues. In DNA form, the CDR3 reads TGTGCCAGCAGGCCGGGGGGCCATAGGCCCAGCGGAAATGAGCAGTTCTTC. It specifies CASRPGGHRPSGNEQFF.

The chain uses TRBV28 and TRBJ2-5; maybe TRBD2 (5 bases). The CDR3 runs to 14 residues. Germline V gene sequence: CDR1 MDHEN, CDR2 SYDVKM. The germline V and J ends were trimmed by 2 bases and 5 bases, with 12 bases remaining between them. The CDR3 DNA reads as TGTGCCAGCAGTTTAGGCGGACTCGAGGAGACCCAGTACTTC. Amino acid sequence: CASSLGGLEETQYF.

This clone appeared a single time. The chain links TRBV6-5 to TRBJ1-2, with TRBD1 as a possible D gene (6 bases). V was clipped by 7 bases and J by 4 bases, with 13 bases between them. The CDR3 sequence is 13 residues long. CDR1 and CDR2 from the germline V gene are MNHEY and SVGAGI. Here the CDR3 reads CASTDSISYGYTF. In DNA form, the CDR3 reads TGTGCCAGCACGGACAGCATTTCCTATGGCTACACCTTC.

The gene calls are TRBV5-3 and TRBJ2-3, with D tentatively TRBD1 (5 bases). TRBV5-3 is designated an ORF whose function remains uncertain. Between the trimmed V and J ends, which lost 8 bases and 3 bases, there was a span of 7 bases. This CDR3 contains 11 residues. The CDR3 region is CARQGTDTQYF. The DNA of the CDR3 is TGTGCCAGGCAGGGAACAGATACGCAGTATTTT.

This rearrangement joins TRBV18 to TRBJ2-1; the D gene is possibly TRBD1 (5 bases). Between the trimmed V and J ends, which lost 3 bases and 8 bases, there was a span of 20 bases. The CDR3 covers 16 residues. CDR1 KGHSH and CDR2 LQKENI come from the germline V gene. CDR3 region: CASSPPGYRSWDEQFF. The CDR3 DNA sequence: TGTGCCAGCTCACCCCCAGGGTATAGGAGTTGGGATGAGCAGTTCTTC.

The genes are TRBV7-2 and TRBJ2-7; maybe TRBD1 (5 bases). Germline loops: CDR1 SGHTA, CDR2 FQGNSA. V was pared by 0 bases and J by 5 bases, with 8 bases between. The length of the CDR3 is 13 residues. The CDR3 DNA is TGTGCCAGCAGCTTAGCTCAGGGTAACGAGCAGTACTTC. This sequence encodes CASSLAQGNEQYF. Using reference TRBV7-2 and TRBJ2-7 for the parts outside the CDR3, the full variable domain is GAGVSQSPSNKVTEKGKDVELRCDPISGHTALYWYRQSLGQGLEFLIYFQGNSAPDKSGLPSDRFSAERTGGSVSTLTIQRTQQEDSAVYLCASSLAQGNEQYFGPGTRLTVT.

V is TRBV7-2 and J is TRBJ2-3; no clear D. There are 14 residues in the CDR3. The germline CDR1 and CDR2 sequences are SGHTA and FQGNSA. V gave up 5 bases and J gave up 1 base, with 10 bases separating them. Here the CDR3 reads CASSPRGRTDTQYF. DNA for the CDR3: TGTGCCAGCAGCCCCCGCGGCCGCACAGATACGCAGTATTTT.

The chain couples TRBV5-5 to TRBJ2-7, with 7 bases fitting TRBD1. V shed 4 bases, J shed 3 bases, and the junction held 1 base outside the gene matches. The CDR3 contains 12 residues. The V gene's germline CDR1 is SGHKS and CDR2 YYEKEE (reference sequence). The CDR3 loop reads CASSRQGYEQYF. Here the CDR3 DNA reads TGTGCCAGCAGCCGACAGGGCTACGAGCAGTACTTC.

The rearrangement joins TRBV14 to TRBJ2-3; D is possibly TRBD2 (5 bases). Germline CDR1 is SGHDN and CDR2 is FVKESK. V gave up 4 bases and J gave up 2 bases, with 10 bases separating them. The CDR3 covers 14 residues. Written as DNA, the CDR3 is TGTGCCAGCAGCCTCCTGGGAGCCACAGATACGCAGTATTTT. Its translation is CASSLLGATDTQYF. The full variable domain, rest sourced from reference TRBV14 and TRBJ2-3, is EAGVTQFPSHSVIEKGQTVTLRCDPISGHDNLYWYRRVMGKEIKFLLHFVKESKQDESGMPNNRFLAERTGGTYSTLKVQPAELEDSGVYFCASSLLGATDTQYFGPGTRLTVL.

CDR3 amino acids: CSVPPDRSGGEQYF. As DNA, the CDR3 is TGCAGCGTCCCTCCTGACCGGAGCGGCGGCGAGCAGTACTTC. V and J are TRBV29-1 and TRBJ2-7; perhaps TRBD2 as D (5 bases). Germline-derived CDR1 and CDR2 are SQVTM and ANQGSEA. The CDR3 consists of 14 residues. V gave up 6 bases and J gave up 6 bases, with 21 bases separating them.

This chain uses TRBV4-3 with TRBJ1-4; D is unclear. The germline gives CDR1 LGHNA, CDR2 YSLEER. The CDR3 extends over 18 amino acids. V was cut by 0 bases and J by 5 bases, with 19 bases left in between. In nucleotides, the CDR3 is TGCGCCAGCAGCCAAGAAAGACCGGTAGCGAGTTTAAATGAAAAACTGTTTTTT. Its protein product is CASSQERPVASLNEKLFF.

The genes are TRBV7-9 and TRBJ2-1; 7 positions agree with TRBD1. J lost 7 bases, V lost 1 base, and 10 bases had no gene match. CDR1 and CDR2 (germline): SEHNR, FQNEAQ (reference sequence). The CDR3 is made up of 16 amino acids. In DNA, the CDR3 is TGTGCCAGCAGCTTAGTCAGTCCGGGACAGCAGAATGAGCAGTTCTTC. This gives the protein CASSLVSPGQQNEQFF.

The CDR3 here is CASRWAKPGQGSNEQFF. For the CDR3, the DNA is TGTGCCAGCAGATGGGCTAAACCGGGACAGGGTAGCAATGAGCAGTTCTTC. This chain joins TRBV27 and TRBJ2-1, with TRBD1 matching over 9 bases. CDR1 is MNHEY and CDR2 is SMNVEV in the germline V gene (reference sequence). Trimming took 6 bases from V and 6 from J; bases not matched to a gene: 15. The length of the CDR3 is 17 residues.

A note on this clone: The junction shows a germline mismatch at one end, possibly a read error. V usage is TRBV7-9 and J usage is TRBJ2-7; 7 bases align to TRBD2. Germline CDR1 SEHNR, CDR2 FQNEAQ (reference sequence). The CDR3 has 12 residues. The CDR3 loop is CSSSMGGYEQYF. The CDR3 region has the DNA TGTTCCAGCAGCATGGGGGGGTACGAGCAGTACTTC.